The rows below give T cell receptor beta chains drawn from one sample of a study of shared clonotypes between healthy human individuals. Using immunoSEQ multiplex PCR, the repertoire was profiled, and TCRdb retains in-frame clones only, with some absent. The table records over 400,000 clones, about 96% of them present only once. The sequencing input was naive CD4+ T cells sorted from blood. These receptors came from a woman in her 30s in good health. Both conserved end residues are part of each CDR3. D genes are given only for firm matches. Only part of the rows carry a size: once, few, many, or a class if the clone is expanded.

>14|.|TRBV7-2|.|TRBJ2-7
CASSFLRGNYEQYF
TGTGCCAGCAGCTTCTTAAGGGGAAACTACGAGCAGTACTTC
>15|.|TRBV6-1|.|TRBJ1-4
CASTRGVDADEKLFF
TGTGCCAGCACCCGAGGGGTTGACGCCGACGAAAAACTGTTTTTT
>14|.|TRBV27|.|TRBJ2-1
CASSLRPLGSEQFF
TGTGCCAGCAGTTTACGCCCGCTCGGGAGTGAGCAGTTCTTC
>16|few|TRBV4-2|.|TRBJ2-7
CASSQDLGETGHEQYF
TGTGCCAGCAGCCAAGATCTCGGGGAGACCGGGCACGAGCAGTACTTC
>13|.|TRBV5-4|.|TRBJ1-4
CASSTERGEKLFF
TGTGCCAGCAGCACAGAACGGGGGGAAAAACTGTTTTTT
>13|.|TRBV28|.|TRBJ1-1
CASRDTENTEAFF
TGTGCCAGCAGAGACACAGAGAACACTGAAGCTTTCTTT
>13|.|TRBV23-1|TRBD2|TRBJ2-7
CAAPAGGPHEQYF
TGCGCCGCGCCAGCGGGAGGGCCACACGAGCAGTACTTC
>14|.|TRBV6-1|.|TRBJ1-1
CASRIQGPNTEAFF
TGTGCCAGCAGAATACAGGGACCGAACACTGAAGCTTTCTTT
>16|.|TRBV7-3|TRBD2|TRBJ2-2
CASSLRPSGETGELFF
TGTGCCAGCAGCTTAAGGCCTAGCGGAGAGACCGGGGAGCTGTTTTTT
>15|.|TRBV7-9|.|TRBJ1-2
CASSLVVRGEYGYTF
TGTGCCAGCAGCTTAGTAGTCCGAGGGGAGTATGGCTACACCTTC
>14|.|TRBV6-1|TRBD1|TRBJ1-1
CASRGTGPNTEAFF
TGTGCCAGCAGGGGGACAGGCCCTAACACTGAAGCTTTCTTT
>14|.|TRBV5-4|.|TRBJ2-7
CASSLLGVSYEQYF
TGTGCCAGCAGCTTATTAGGGGTGTCCTACGAGCAGTACTTC
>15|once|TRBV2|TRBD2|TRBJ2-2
CASRANGLAVGELFF
TGTGCCAGCAGAGCTAACGGACTAGCGGTCGGGGAGCTGTTTTTT
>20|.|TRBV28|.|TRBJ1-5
CASSSPFGGRGPISNQPQHF
TGTGCCAGCAGTTCTCCGTTTGGCGGCCGGGGACCTATTAGCAATCAGCCCCAGCATTTT
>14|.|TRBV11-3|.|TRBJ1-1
CASSLGGKNTEAFF
TGTGCCAGCAGCTTGGGGGGGAAGAACACTGAAGCTTTCTTT
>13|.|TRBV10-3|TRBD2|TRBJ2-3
CATQAGVSDTQYF
TGTGCCACCCAGGCGGGAGTGTCAGATACGCAGTATTTT
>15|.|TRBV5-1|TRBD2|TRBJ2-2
CASRLAGADTGELFF
TGCGCCAGCAGGCTAGCGGGAGCTGACACCGGGGAGCTGTTTTTT